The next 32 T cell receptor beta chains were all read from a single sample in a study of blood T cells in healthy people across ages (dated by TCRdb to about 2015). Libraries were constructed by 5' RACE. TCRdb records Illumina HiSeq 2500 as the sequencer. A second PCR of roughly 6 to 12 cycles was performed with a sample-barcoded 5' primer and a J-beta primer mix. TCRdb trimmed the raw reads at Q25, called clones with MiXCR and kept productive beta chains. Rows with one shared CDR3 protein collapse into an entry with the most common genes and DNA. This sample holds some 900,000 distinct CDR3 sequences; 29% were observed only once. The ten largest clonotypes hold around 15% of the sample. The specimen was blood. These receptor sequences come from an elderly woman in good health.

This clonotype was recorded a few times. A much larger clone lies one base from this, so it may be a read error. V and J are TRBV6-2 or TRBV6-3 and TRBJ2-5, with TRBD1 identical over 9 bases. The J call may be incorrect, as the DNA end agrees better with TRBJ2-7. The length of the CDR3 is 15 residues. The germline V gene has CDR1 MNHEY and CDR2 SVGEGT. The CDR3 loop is CASSYRGTGNDEQYF. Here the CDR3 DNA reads TGTGCCAGCAGTTATCGCGGGACAGGGAACGACGAGCAGTACTTC.

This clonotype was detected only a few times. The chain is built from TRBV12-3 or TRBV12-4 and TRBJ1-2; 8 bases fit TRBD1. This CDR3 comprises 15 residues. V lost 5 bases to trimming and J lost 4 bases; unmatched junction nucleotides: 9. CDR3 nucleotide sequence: TGTGCCAGCAGTCCAGACAGGGGATCATTCTATGGCTACACCTTC. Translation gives CASSPDRGSFYGYTF.

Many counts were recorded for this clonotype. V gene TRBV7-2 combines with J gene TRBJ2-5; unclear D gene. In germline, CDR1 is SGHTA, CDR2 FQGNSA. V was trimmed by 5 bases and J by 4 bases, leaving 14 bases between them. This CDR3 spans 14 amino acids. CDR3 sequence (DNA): TGTGCCAGCAGCCCTTTTGGAGCTCGAGAGACCCAGTACTTC. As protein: CASSPFGARETQYF.

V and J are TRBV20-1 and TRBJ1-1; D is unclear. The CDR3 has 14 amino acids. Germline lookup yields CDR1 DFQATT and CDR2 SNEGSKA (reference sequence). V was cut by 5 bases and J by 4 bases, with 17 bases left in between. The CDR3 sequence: CSAPLGSVGTEAFF. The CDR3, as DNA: TGCAGTGCTCCCTTAGGGAGTGTTGGCACTGAAGCTTTCTTT.

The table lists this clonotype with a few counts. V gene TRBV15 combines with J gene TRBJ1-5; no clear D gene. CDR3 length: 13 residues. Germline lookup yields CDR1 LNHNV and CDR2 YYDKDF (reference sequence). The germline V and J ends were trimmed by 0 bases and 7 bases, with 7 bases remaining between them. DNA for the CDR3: TGTGCCACCAGCAGAGAAATAAGGCAGCCCCAGCATTTT. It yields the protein CATSREIRQPQHF.

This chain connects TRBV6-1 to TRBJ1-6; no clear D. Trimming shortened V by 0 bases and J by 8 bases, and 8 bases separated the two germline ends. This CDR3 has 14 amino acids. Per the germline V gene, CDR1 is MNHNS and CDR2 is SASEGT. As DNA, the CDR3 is TGTGCCAGCAGTGAAGCGAGAGGATATTCACCCCTCCACTTT. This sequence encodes CASSEARGYSPLHF.

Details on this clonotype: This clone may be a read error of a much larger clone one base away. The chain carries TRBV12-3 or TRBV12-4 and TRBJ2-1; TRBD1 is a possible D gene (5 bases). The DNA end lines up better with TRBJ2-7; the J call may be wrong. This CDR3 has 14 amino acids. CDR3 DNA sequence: TGTGCCAGCAGTTTCCAAGGGGCCTACAATGAGCAGTACTTC. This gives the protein CASSFQGAYNEQYF.

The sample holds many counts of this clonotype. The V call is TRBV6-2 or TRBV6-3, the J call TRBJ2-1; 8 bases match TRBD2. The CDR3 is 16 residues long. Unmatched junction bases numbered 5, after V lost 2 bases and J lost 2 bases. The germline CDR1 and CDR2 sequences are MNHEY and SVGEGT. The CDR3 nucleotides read TGTGCCAGCAGTTACGAACGGGGGGGGCCCTACAATGAGCAGTTCTTC. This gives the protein CASSYERGGPYNEQFF.

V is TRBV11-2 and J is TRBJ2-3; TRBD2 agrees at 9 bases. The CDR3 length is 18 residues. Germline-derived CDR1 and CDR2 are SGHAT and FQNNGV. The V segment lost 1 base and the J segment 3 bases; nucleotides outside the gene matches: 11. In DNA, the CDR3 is TGTGCCAGCAGCTTAGGGGGTAGCGGGAGATACGGAACAGATACGCAGTATTTT. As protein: CASSLGGSGRYGTDTQYF.

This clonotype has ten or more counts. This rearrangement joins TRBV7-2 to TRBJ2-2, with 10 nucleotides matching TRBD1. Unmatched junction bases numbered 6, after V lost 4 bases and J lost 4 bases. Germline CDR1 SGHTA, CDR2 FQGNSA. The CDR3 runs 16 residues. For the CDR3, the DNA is TGTGCCAGCAGCTCCCAGGGACAGGGGATCACCGGGGAGCTGTTTTTT. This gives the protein CASSSQGQGITGELFF.

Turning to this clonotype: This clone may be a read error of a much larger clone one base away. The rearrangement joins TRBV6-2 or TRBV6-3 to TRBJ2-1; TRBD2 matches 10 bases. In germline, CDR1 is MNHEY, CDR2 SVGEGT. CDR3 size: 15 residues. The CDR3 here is CAGSASSGGNNEQFF. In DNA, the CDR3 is TGTGCCGGCAGTGCCTCTAGCGGGGGCAACAATGAGCAGTTCTTC.

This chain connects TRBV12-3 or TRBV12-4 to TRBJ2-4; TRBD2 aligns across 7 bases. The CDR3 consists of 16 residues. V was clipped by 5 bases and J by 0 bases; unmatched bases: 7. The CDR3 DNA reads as TGTGCCAGCAGTCCATTAGCGGGCGTAGCCAAAAACATTCAGTACTTC. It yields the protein CASSPLAGVAKNIQYF.

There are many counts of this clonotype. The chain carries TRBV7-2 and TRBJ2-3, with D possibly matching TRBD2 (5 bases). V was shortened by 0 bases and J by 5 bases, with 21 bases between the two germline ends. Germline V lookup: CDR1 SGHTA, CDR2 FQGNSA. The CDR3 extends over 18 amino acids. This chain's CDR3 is CASSLAWKMGRGIDTQYF. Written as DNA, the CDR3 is TGTGCCAGCAGCTTAGCCTGGAAGATGGGGAGAGGGATAGATACGCAGTATTTT.

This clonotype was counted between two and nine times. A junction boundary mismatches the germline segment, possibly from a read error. The CDR3 DNA sequence: TGTGCCAGCAGCCATATGGGGAATCGGCCCCAGCATTTT. Protein sequence: CASSHMGNRPQHF. V and J are TRBV3-1 and TRBJ1-5; the D is unclear. CDR1 and CDR2 from the germline V gene are LGHDT and YNNKEL (reference sequence). CDR3 length: 13 residues. The full variable domain, completed using reference TRBV3-1 and TRBJ1-5, is DTAVSQTPKYLVTQMGNDKSIKCEQNLGHDTMYWYKQDSKKFLKIMFSYNNKELIINETVPNRFSPKSPDKAHLNLHINSLELGDSAVYFCASSHMGNRPQHFGDGTRLSIL.

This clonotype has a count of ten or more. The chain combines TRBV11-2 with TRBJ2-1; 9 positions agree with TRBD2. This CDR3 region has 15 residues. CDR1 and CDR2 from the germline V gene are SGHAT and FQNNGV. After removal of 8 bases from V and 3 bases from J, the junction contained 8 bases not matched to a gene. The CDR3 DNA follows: TGTGCCAGCGGGGGTTTAGCGGGGGTCTACAATGAGCAGTTCTTC. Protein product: CASGGLAGVYNEQFF. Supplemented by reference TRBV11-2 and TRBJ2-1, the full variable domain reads EAGVAQSPRYKIIEKRQSVAFWCNPISGHATLYWYQQILGQGPKLLIQFQNNGVVDDSQLPKDRFSAERLKGVDSTLKIQPAKLEDSAVYLCASGGLAGVYNEQFFGPGTRLTVL.

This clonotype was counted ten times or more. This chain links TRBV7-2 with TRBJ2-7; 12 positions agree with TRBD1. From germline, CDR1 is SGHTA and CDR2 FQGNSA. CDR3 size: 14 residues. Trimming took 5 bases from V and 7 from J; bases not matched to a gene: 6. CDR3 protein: CASSLGTGGREQYF. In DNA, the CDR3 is TGTGCCAGCAGCCTCGGGACAGGGGGCAGGGAGCAGTACTTC. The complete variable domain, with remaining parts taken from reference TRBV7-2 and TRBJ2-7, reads GAGVSQSPSNKVTEKGKDVELRCDPISGHTALYWYRQSLGQGLEFLIYFQGNSAPDKSGLPSDRFSAERTGGSVSTLTIQRTQQEDSAVYLCASSLGTGGREQYFGPGTRLTVT.

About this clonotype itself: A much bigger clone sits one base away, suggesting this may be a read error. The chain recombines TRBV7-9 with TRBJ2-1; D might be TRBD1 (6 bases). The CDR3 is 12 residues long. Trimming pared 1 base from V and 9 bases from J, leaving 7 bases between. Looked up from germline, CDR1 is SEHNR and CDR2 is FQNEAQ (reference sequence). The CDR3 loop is CASSLGQAEQFF. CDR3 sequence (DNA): TGTGCCAGCAGCTTAGGACAGGCTGAGCAGTTCTTC.

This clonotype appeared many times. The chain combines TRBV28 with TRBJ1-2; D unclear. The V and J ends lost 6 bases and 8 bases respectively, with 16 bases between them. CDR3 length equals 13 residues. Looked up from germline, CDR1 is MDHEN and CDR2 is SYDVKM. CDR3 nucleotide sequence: TGTGCCAGCAGCCGGACGGGTTCGAGGGGCTACACCTTC. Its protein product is CASSRTGSRGYTF.

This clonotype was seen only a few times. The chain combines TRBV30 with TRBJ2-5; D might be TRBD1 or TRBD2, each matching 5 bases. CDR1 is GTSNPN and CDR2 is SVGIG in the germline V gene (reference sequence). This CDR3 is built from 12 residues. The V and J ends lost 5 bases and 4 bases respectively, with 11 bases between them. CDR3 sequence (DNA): TGTGCCTGGGGACGGGACGCAGAGACCCAGTACTTC. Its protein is CAWGRDAETQYF.

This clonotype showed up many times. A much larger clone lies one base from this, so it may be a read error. The CDR3 bases are TGTGCCAGCAGCTTAGACCCCGGTGGGGGCGGCTACACCTTC. The encoded protein is CASSLDPGGGGYTF. The chain is built from TRBV7-2 and TRBJ1-2, with D perhaps TRBD1 (6 bases). The V and J ends lost 1 base and 8 bases respectively, with 14 bases between them. Germline CDR1 SGHTA, CDR2 FQGNSA. This CDR3 region has 14 residues.

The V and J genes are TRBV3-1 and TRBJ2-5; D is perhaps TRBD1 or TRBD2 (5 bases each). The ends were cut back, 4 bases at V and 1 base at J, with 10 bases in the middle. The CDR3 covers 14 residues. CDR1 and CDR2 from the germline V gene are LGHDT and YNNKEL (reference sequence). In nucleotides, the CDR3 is TGTGCCAGCAGCCGACGGGACGGCCAAGAGACCCAGTACTTC. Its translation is CASSRRDGQETQYF.

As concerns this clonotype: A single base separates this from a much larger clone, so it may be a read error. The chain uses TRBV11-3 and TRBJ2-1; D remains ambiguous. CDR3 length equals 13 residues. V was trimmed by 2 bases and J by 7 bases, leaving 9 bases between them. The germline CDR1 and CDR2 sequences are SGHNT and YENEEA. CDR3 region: CASSLQNRNEQFF. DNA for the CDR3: TGTGCCAGCAGCTTACAGAATAGGAATGAGCAGTTCTTC.

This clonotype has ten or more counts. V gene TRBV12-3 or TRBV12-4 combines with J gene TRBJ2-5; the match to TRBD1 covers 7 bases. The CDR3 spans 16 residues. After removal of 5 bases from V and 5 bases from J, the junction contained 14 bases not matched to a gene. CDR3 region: CASSGEGAGGYETQYF. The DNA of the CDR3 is TGTGCCAGCAGTGGGGAAGGGGCAGGGGGATACGAGACCCAGTACTTC.

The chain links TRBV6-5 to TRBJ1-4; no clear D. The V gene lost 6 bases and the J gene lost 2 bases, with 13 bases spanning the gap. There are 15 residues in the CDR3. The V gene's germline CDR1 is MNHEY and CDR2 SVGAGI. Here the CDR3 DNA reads TGTGCCAGCAGATCCCCCGGCCGGACTAATGAAAAACTGTTTTTT. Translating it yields CASRSPGRTNEKLFF.

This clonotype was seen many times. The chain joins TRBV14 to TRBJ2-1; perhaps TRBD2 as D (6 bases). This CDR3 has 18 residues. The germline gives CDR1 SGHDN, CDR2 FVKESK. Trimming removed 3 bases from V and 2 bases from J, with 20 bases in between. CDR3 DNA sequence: TGTGCCAGCAGCCATGTGCCAGCGGGTGAACGGCCCTACAATGAGCAGTTCTTC. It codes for CASSHVPAGERPYNEQFF.

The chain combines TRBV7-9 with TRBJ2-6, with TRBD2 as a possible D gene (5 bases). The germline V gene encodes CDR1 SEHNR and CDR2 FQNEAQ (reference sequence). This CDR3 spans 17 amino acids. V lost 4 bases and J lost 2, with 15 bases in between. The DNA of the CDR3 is TGTGCCAGCAGCTCCTTTTCGGGAAGGACTGGGGCCAACGTCCTGACTTTC. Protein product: CASSSFSGRTGANVLTF.

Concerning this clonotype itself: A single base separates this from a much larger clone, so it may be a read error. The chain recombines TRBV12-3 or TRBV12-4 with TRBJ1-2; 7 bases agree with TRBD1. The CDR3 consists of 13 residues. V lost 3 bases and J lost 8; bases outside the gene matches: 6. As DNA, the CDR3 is TGTGCCAGCAGTTTTAAGGGGGCGAGAGGCTACACCTTC. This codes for CASSFKGARGYTF.

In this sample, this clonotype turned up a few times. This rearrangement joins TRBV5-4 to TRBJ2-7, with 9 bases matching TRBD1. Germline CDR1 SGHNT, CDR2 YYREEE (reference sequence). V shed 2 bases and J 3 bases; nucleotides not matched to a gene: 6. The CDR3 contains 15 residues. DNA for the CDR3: TGTGCCAGCAGCTTTCGACAGGGGGGGGACTACGAGCAGTACTTC. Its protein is CASSFRQGGDYEQYF.

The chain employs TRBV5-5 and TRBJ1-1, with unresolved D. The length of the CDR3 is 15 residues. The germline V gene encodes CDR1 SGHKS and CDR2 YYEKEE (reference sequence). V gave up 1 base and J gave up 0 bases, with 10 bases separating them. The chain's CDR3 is CASSLIGQLNTEAFF. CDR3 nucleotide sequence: TGTGCCAGCAGCTTGATTGGGCAGTTGAACACTGAAGCTTTCTTT.

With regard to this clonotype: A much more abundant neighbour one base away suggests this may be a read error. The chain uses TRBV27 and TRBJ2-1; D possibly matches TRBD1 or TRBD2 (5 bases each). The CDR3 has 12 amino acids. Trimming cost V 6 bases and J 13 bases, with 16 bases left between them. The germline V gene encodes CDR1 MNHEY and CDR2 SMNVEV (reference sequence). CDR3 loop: CASSWDHHPQFF. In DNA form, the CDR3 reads TGTGCCAGCAGCTGGGACCACCATCCTCAGTTCTTC.

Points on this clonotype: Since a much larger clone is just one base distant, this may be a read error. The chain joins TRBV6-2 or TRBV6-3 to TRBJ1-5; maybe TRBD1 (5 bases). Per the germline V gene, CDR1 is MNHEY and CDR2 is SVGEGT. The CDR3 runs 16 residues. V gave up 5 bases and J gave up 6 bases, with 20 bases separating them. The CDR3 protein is CASSAGDQTVAQPQHF. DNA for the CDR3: TGTGCCAGCAGTGCCGGTGACCAGACAGTGGCTCAGCCCCAGCATTTT.

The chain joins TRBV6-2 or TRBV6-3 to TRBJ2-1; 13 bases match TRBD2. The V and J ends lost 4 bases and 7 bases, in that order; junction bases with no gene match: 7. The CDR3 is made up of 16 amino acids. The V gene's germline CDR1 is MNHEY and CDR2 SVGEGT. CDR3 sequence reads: CASSSPTSGRPNEQFF. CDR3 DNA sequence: TGTGCCAGCAGTTCCCCGACTAGCGGGAGGCCGAATGAGCAGTTCTTC.